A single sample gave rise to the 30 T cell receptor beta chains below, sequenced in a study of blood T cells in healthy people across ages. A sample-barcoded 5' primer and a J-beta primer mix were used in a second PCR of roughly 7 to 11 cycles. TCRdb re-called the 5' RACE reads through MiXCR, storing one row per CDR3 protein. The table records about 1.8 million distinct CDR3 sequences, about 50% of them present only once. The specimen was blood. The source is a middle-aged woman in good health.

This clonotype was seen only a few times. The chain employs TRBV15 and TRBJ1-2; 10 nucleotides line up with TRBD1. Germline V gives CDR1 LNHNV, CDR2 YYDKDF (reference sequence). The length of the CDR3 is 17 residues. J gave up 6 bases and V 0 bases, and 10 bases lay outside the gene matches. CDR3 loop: CATSRDRTGGNENGYTF. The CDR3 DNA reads TGTGCCACCAGCAGAGATAGGACAGGGGGGAATGAGAATGGCTACACCTTC.

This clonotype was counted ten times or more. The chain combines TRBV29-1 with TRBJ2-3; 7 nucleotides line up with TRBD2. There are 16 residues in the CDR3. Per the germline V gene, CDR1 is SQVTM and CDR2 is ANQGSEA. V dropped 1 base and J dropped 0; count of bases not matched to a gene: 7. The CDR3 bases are TGCAGCGTTGAAGTTGTTAGCGGGTCTAGCACAGATACGCAGTATTTT. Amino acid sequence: CSVEVVSGSSTDTQYF.

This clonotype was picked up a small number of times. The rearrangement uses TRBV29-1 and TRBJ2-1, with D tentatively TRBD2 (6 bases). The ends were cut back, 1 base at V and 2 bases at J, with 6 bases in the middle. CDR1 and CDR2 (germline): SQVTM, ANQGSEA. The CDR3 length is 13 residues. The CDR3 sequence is CSVEGGAYNEQFF. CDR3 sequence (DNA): TGCAGCGTTGAAGGGGGGGCCTACAATGAGCAGTTCTTC.

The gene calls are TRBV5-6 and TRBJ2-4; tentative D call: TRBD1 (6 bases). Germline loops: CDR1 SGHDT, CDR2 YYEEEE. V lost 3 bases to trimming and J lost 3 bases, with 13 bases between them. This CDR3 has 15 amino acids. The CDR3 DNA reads TGTGCCAGCAGCTCAGGGGTACGGGGCAAAAACATTCAGTACTTC. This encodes CASSSGVRGKNIQYF.

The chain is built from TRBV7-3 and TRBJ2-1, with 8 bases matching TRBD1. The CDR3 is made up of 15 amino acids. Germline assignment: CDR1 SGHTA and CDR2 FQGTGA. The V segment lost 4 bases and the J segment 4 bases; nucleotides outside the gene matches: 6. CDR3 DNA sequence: TGTGCCAGCAGCTCGTCCCGGGACAGGTACAATGAGCAGTTCTTC. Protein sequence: CASSSSRDRYNEQFF.

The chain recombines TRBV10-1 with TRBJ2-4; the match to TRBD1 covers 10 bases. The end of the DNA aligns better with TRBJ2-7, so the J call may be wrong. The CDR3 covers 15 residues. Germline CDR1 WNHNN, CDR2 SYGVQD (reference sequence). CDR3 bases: TGCGCCAGCAGTGAGGCTACCGGGACAGGGGACGAGCAGTACTTC. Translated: CASSEATGTGDEQYF.

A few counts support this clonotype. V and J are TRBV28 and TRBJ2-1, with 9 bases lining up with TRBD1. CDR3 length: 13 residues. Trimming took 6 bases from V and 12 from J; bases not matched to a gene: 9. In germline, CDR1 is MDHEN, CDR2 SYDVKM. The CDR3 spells CASSPGTGIRQFF. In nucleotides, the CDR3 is TGTGCCAGCAGCCCAGGGACAGGGATAAGGCAGTTCTTC.

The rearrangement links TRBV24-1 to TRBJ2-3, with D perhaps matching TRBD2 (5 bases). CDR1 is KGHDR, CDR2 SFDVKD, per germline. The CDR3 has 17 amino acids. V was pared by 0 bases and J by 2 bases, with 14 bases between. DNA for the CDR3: TGTGCCACCAGTGATTTGGGTCGAGGACTCCACACAGATACGCAGTATTTT. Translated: CATSDLGRGLHTDTQYF.

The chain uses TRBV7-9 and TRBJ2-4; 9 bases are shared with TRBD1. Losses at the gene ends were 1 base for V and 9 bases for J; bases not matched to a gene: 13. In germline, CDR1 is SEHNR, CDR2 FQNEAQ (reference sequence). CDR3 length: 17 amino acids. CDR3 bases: TGTGCCAGCAGCTTAGAACGATACAGGGGGCGATTTAGCATTCAGTACTTC. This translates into CASSLERYRGRFSIQYF.

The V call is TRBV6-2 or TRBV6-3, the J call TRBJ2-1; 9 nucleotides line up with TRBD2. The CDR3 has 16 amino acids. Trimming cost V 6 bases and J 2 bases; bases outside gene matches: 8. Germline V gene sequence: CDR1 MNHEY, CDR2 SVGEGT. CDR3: CASRPRVAGAYNEQFF. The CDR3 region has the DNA TGTGCCAGCAGACCCAGAGTAGCGGGGGCCTACAATGAGCAGTTCTTC.

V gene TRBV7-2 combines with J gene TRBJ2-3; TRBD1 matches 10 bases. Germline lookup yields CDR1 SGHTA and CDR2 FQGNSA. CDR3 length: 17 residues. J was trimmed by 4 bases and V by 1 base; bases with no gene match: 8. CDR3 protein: CASSLGAGTGVADTQYF. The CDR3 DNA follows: TGTGCCAGCAGCTTAGGAGCCGGGACAGGGGTCGCAGATACGCAGTATTTT. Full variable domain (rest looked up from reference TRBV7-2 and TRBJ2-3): GAGVSQSPSNKVTEKGKDVELRCDPISGHTALYWYRQSLGQGLEFLIYFQGNSAPDKSGLPSDRFSAERTGGSVSTLTIQRTQQEDSAVYLCASSLGAGTGVADTQYFGPGTRLTVL.

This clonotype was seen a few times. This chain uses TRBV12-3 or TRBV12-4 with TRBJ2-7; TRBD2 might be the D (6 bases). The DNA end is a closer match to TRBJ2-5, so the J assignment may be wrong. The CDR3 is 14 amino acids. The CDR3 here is CASSFQEGGETQYF. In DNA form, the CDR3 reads TGTGCCAGCAGTTTTCAGGAGGGTGGAGAGACCCAGTACTTC.

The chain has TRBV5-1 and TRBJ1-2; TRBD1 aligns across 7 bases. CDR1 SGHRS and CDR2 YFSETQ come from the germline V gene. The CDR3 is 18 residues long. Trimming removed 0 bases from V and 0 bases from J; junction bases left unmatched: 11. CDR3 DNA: TGCGCCAGCAGCTTGGAAAGGCGGGACAGCTTTTCTAACTATGGCTACACCTTC. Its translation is CASSLERRDSFSNYGYTF. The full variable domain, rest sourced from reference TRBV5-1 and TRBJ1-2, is KAGVTQTPRYLIKTRGQQVTLSCSPISGHRSVSWYQQTPGQGLQFLFEYFSETQRNKGNFPGRFSGRQFSNSRSEMNVSTLELGDSALYLCASSLERRDSFSNYGYTFGSGTRLTVV.

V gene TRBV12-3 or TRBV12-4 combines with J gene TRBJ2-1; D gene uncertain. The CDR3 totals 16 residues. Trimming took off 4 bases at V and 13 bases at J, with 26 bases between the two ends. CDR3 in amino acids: CASSSGRWGTQETQFF. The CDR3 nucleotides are TGTGCCAGCAGTTCCGGACGGTGGGGTACTCAAGAGACCCAGTTCTTC.

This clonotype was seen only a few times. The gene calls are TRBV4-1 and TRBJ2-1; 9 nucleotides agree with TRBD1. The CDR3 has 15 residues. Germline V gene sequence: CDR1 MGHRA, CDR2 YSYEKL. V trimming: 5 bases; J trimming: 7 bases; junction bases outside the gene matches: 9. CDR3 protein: CASSGRGTGSNEQFF. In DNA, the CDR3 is TGCGCCAGCAGCGGAAGAGGGACAGGGTCAAATGAGCAGTTCTTC.

CDR3 protein: CASSVAWTSGTDTQYF. The CDR3 DNA reads TGTGCCAGCAGCGTAGCTTGGACTAGCGGCACAGATACGCAGTATTTT. The chain employs TRBV9 and TRBJ2-3; 9 positions match TRBD2. CDR3 length: 16 residues. Germline trimming cut 0 bases from V and 1 base from J; bases unmatched to any gene: 3. Germline CDR1 and CDR2: SGDLS and YYNGEE.

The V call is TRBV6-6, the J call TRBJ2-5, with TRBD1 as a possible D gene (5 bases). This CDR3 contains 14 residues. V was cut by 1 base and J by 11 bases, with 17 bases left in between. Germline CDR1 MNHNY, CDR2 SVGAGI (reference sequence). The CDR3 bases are TGTGCCAGCAGTTACTTCCAGGGTGGTAATGAGCAGTACTTC. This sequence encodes CASSYFQGGNEQYF.

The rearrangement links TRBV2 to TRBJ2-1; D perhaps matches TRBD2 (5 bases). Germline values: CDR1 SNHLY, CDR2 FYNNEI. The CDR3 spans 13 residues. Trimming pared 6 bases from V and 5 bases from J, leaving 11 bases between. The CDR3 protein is CASRARRDNEQFF. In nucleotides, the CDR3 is TGTGCCAGCAGAGCGAGGCGGGACAATGAGCAGTTCTTC.

The CDR3 is CASSPGRDPDTQYF. The CDR3 DNA reads as TGTGCCAGCAGTCCAGGCAGGGATCCAGATACGCAGTATTTT. The chain is built from TRBV12-3 or TRBV12-4 and TRBJ2-3; tentatively, D is TRBD1 (5 bases). Trimming removed 5 bases from V and 4 bases from J, with 13 bases in between. The CDR3 length is 14 residues.

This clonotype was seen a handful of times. This CDR3 is CASSLNPSFYETQYF. The CDR3, as DNA: TGTGCCAGCAGCTTAAATCCTAGCTTTTACGAGACCCAGTACTTC. The chain joins TRBV7-2 to TRBJ2-5, with a weak D call TRBD2 (5 bases). V dropped 2 bases and J dropped 5 bases, with 15 bases sitting between them. Germline CDR1 SGHTA, CDR2 FQGNSA. The length of the CDR3 is 15 residues.

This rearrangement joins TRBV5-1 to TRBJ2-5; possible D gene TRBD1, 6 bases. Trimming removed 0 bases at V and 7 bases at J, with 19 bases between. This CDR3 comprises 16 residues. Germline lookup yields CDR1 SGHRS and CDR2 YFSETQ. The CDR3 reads CASSLEGVRTSWTQYF. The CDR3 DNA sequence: TGCGCCAGCAGCTTGGAGGGGGTCCGCACGTCATGGACCCAGTACTTC.

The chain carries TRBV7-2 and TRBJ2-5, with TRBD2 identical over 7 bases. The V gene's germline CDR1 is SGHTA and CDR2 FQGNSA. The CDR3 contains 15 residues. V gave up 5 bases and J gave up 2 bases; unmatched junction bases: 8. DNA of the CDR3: TGTGCCAGCAGCGCCAGCGGGGTGGCACAAGAGACCCAGTACTTC. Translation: CASSASGVAQETQYF.

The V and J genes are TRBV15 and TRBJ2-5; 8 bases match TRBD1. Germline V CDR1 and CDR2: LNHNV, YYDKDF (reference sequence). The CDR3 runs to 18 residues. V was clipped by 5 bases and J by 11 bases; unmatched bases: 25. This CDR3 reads CATSRPGQAPPSYNEQYF. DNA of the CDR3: TGTGCCACCAGCCGACCGGGACAGGCACCCCCATCCTACAATGAGCAGTACTTC.

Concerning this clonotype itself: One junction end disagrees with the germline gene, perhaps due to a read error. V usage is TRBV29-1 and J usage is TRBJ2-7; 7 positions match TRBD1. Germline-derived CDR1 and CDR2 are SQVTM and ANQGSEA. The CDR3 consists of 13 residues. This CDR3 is CSVGLQGPYGQYF. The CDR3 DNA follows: TGCAGCGTTGGACTACAGGGGCCCTACGGGCAGTACTTC.

CDR3 region: CASSNWDRAYEQYF. The CDR3 nucleotides are TGTGCCAGCAGTAATTGGGACAGGGCTTACGAGCAGTACTTC. The chain employs TRBV6-5 and TRBJ2-7; 9 bases are a match to TRBD1. The J segment lost 4 bases and the V segment lost 5 bases, leaving 6 bases of the junction unmatched. The CDR3 has 14 amino acids. Germline CDR1 is MNHEY and CDR2 is SVGAGI.

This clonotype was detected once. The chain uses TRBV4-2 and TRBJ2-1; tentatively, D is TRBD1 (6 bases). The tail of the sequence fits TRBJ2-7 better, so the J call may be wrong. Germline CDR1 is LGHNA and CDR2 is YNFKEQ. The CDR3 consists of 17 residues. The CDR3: CASSQESVGASYNEQYF. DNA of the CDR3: TGTGCCAGCAGCCAAGAGTCCGTGGGGGCCTCCTACAATGAGCAGTACTTC.

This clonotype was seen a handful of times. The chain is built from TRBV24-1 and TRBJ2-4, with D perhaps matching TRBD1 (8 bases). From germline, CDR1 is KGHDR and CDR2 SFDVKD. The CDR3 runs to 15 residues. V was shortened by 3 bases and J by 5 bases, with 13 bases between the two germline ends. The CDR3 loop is CATSDPTGGENIQYF. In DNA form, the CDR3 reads TGTGCCACCAGTGATCCTACAGGGGGGGAAAACATTCAGTACTTC.

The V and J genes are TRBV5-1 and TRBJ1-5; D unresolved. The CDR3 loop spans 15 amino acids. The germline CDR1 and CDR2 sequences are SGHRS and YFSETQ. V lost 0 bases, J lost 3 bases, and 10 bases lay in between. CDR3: CASSLDDGDNQPQHF. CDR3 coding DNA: TGCGCCAGCAGCTTGGATGACGGTGACAATCAGCCCCAGCATTTT.

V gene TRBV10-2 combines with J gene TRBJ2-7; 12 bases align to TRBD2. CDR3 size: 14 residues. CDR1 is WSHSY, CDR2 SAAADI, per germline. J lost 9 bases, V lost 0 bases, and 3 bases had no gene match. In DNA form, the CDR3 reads TGCGCCAGCAGTGAGTCACTAGCGGGGGGTCGGCAGTACTTC. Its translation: CASSESLAGGRQYF.

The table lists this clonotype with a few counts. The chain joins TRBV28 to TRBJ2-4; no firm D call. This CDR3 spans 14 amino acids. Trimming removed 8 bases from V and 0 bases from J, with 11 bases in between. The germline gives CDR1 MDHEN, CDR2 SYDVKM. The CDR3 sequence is CASGPYLAKNIQYF. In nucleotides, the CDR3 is TGTGCCAGCGGGCCATACCTAGCCAAAAACATTCAGTACTTC.